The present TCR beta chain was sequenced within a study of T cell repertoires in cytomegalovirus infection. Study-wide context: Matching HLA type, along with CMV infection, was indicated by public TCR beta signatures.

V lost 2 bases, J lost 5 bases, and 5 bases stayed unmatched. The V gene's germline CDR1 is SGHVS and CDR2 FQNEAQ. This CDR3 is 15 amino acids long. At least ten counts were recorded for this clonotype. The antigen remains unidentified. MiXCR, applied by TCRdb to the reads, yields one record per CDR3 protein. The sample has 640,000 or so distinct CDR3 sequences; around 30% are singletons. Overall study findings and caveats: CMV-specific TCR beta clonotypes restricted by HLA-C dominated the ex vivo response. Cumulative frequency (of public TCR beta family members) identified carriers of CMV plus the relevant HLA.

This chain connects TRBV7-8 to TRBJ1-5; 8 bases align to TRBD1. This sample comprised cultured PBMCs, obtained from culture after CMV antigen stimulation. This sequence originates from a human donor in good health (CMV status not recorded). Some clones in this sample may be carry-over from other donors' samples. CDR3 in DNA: TGTGCCAGCAGCTTACAATGGGACAGGCATCAGCCCCAGCATTTT. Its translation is CASSLQWDRHQPQHF.